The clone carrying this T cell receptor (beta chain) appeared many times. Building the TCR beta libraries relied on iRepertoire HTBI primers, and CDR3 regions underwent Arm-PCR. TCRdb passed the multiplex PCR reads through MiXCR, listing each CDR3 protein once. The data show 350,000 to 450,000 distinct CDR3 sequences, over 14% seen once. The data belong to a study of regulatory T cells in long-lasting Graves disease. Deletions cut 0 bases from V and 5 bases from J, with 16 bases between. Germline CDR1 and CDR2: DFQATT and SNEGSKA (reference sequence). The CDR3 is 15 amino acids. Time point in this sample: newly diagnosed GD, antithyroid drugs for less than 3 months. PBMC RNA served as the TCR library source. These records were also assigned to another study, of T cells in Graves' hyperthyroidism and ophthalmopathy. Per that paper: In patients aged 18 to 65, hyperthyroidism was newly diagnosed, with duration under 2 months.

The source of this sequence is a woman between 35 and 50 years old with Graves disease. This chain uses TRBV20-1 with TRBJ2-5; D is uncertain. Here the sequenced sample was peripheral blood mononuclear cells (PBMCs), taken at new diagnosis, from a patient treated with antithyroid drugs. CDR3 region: CSARDPRPPPETQYF. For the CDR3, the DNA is TGCAGTGCTAGAGACCCCAGACCACCACCGGAGACCCAGTACTTC.